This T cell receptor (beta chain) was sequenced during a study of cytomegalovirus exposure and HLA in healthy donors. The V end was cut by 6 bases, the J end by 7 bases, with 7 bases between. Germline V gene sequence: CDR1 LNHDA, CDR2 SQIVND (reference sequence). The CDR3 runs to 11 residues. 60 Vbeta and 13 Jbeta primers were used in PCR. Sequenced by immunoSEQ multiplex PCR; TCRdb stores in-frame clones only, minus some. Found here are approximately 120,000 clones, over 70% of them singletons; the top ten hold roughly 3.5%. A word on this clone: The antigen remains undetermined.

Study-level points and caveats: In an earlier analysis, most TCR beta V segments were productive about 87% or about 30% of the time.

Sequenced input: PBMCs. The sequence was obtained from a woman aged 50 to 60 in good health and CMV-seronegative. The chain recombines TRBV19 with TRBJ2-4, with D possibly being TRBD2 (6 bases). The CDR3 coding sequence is TGTGCCAGTAGACGGGGGAACATTCAGTACTTC. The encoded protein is CASRRGNIQYF.